This entry lists 26 T cell receptor beta chains sequenced from one sample in a study of shared clonotypes between healthy human individuals. Libraries were prepared by immunoSEQ multiplex PCR; TCRdb keeps only in-frame clonotypes and omits some of them. The sample has about a million clones, about 76% seen once; the top ten hold approximately 1.5%. The sample consisted of memory CD4+ T cells sorted from blood. Subset in this sample: CD45RA-negative fraction. The receptors shown here come from a man younger than 30 in good health.

The chain uses TRBV19 and TRBJ1-1; TRBD1 is a possible D gene (6 bases). Germline V lookup: CDR1 LNHDA, CDR2 SQIVND (reference sequence). The CDR3 consists of 15 residues. The V end was cut by 6 bases, the J end by 5 bases, with 19 bases between. CDR3 loop: CASSPDAWGRTEAFF. In DNA, the CDR3 is TGTGCCAGTAGCCCGGACGCGTGGGGGCGAACTGAAGCTTTCTTT.

There are a few counts of this clone. This chain connects TRBV5-1 to TRBJ2-5; 13 bases are shared with TRBD2. The V and J ends lost 4 bases and 11 bases, in that order; junction bases with no gene match: 11. Germline V gene lookup returns CDR1 SGHRS and CDR2 YFSETQ. This CDR3 contains 15 residues. The CDR3 loop reads CASSPGTSGEMQQYF. The CDR3 DNA sequence: TGCGCCAGCAGCCCCGGGACTAGCGGGGAAATGCAGCAGTACTTC.

The chain joins TRBV30 to TRBJ1-6; TRBD1 might be the D (5 bases). The CDR3 spans 13 residues. Germline V gene data show CDR1 as GTSNPN and CDR2 as SVGIG (reference sequence). The germline V and J ends were trimmed by 4 bases and 7 bases, with 11 bases remaining between them. The CDR3 DNA reads as TGTGCCTGGAACTCAAGGGGAAATTCACCCCTCCACTTT. Its translation is CAWNSRGNSPLHF.

This clone has a handful of counts. The gene calls are TRBV2 and TRBJ1-5; 9 positions agree with TRBD1. Germline loops: CDR1 SNHLY, CDR2 FYNNEI. This CDR3 has 13 residues. The V segment lost 5 bases and the J segment 7 bases; nucleotides outside the gene matches: 3. CDR3 DNA: TGTGCCAGCAGTACAGGGGGCTGGCAGCCCCAGCATTTT. This translates into CASSTGGWQPQHF.

The J gene is TRBJ1-2, the V gene TRBV7-9, with D tentatively TRBD1 (6 bases). V was cut by 3 bases and J by 5 bases, with 10 bases left in between. The length of the CDR3 is 13 residues. In germline, CDR1 is SEHNR, CDR2 FQNEAQ (reference sequence). The CDR3 bases are TGTGCCAGCAGCTTGACAGGTGAGTATGGCTACACCTTC. Protein: CASSLTGEYGYTF.

The table lists this clone with a few counts. CDR3 protein: CASSSAGTSGRGETQYF. In nucleotides, the CDR3 is TGCGCCAGCAGCTCAGCCGGGACTAGCGGGAGGGGCGAGACCCAGTACTTC. This chain joins TRBV5-1 and TRBJ2-5; 16 bases map to TRBD2. The V gene end was trimmed by 3 bases and the J gene end by 5 bases; junction bases not matched to a gene: 7. This CDR3 contains 17 residues. In germline, CDR1 is SGHRS, CDR2 YFSETQ.

The gene calls are TRBV18 and TRBJ2-2, with a possible D match to TRBD1 (7 bases). There are 17 residues in the CDR3. The germline V gene encodes CDR1 KGHSH and CDR2 LQKENI. Trimming removed 4 bases at V and 0 bases at J, with 15 bases between. CDR3 protein: CASSLQGGATNTGELFF. The DNA for the CDR3 is TGTGCCAGCTCACTTCAGGGGGGCGCAACGAACACCGGGGAGCTGTTTTTT. The entire variable domain, with the rest obtained from reference TRBV18 and TRBJ2-2, is as follows: NAGVMQNPRHLVRRRGQEARLRCSPMKGHSHVYWYRQLPEEGLKFMVYLQKENIIDESGMPKERFSAEFPKEGPSILRIQQVVRGDSAAYFCASSLQGGATNTGELFFGEGSRLTVL.

This chain links TRBV5-6 with TRBJ1-1; a weak D match, TRBD1 (5 bases). The CDR3 extends over 14 amino acids. The V gene lost 4 bases and the J gene lost 5 bases, with 15 bases spanning the gap. Looked up from germline, CDR1 is SGHDT and CDR2 is YYEEEE. The CDR3 nucleotides are TGTGCCAGCAGCCCGAGGGTGGGGGGTACTGAAGCTTTCTTT. Its translation is CASSPRVGGTEAFF.

This clone showed up just a few times. The chain links TRBV5-1 to TRBJ2-5; TRBD1 matches at 8 bases. Per germline, CDR1 SGHRS and CDR2 YFSETQ. This CDR3 contains 15 residues. Trimming took 4 bases from V and 5 from J; bases not matched to a gene: 10. DNA for the CDR3: TGCGCCAGCAGCCATATATCGGACAGGGCCGAGACCCAGTACTTC. This encodes CASSHISDRAETQYF.

The chain is built from TRBV27 and TRBJ2-1; D gene ambiguous. Germline V gene sequence: CDR1 MNHEY, CDR2 SMNVEV (reference sequence). The germline V and J ends were trimmed by 0 bases and 5 bases, with 11 bases remaining between them. The CDR3 has 15 residues. In DNA form, the CDR3 reads TGTGCCAGCAGTTTATCTCGGTCCGGCAACAATGAGCAGTTCTTC. Translated: CASSLSRSGNNEQFF.

This sequence joins TRBV5-4 and TRBJ1-1, with 8 bases identical to TRBD1. The CDR3 runs 13 residues. V was pared by 0 bases and J by 7 bases, with 2 bases of the junction left unmatched. Per germline, CDR1 SGHNT and CDR2 YYREEE (reference sequence). This CDR3 reads CASSLARGLEAFF. The CDR3 DNA is TGTGCCAGCAGCTTGGCCAGGGGGCTTGAAGCTTTCTTT.

The genes are TRBV7-2 and TRBJ2-7, with D unclear. The V end lost 2 bases, the J end lost 3 bases, and 23 bases lay between the germline ends. The CDR3 length is 18 residues. Looked up from germline, CDR1 is SGHTA and CDR2 is FQGNSA. CDR3 DNA sequence: TGTGCCAGCAGCTTATTAGCCAAGCAAGGTCTCCCCTTCTACGAGCAGTACTTC. Protein product: CASSLLAKQGLPFYEQYF.

The table lists this clone with a few counts. CDR3 sequence: CASSPAGPSTDTQYF. The CDR3 DNA reads TGTGCCAGCAGCCCAGCGGGTCCTAGCACAGATACGCAGTATTTT. The J gene is TRBJ2-3, the V gene TRBV5-4; D possibly corresponds to TRBD2 (6 bases). This CDR3 has 15 residues. The ends were cut back, 4 bases at V and 0 bases at J, with 12 bases in the middle. Germline lookup yields CDR1 SGHNT and CDR2 YYREEE (reference sequence). Filled out from reference TRBV5-4 and TRBJ2-3, the complete variable domain reads ETGVTQSPTHLIKTRGQQVTLRCSSQSGHNTVSWYQQALGQGPQFIFQYYREEENGRGNFPPRFSGLQFPNYSSELNVNALELDDSALYLCASSPAGPSTDTQYFGPGTRLTVL.

The V gene is TRBV7-3, the J gene TRBJ2-7, with a weak D call TRBD2 (5 bases). The CDR3 sequence is 14 residues long. V lost 2 bases and J 1 base, leaving 9 bases between the germline ends. Per the germline V gene, CDR1 is SGHTA and CDR2 is FQGTGA. The CDR3 loop reads CASSLGGQSYEQYF. In DNA, the CDR3 is TGTGCCAGCAGCTTAGGAGGCCAGTCCTACGAGCAGTACTTC.

The genes are TRBV7-2 and TRBJ2-3; 12 nucleotides align to TRBD2. This CDR3 region has 15 residues. The germline V gene has CDR1 SGHTA and CDR2 FQGNSA. V shed 5 bases and J 3 bases; nucleotides not matched to a gene: 3. CDR3 residues: CASSTGLAGTDTQYF. As DNA, the CDR3 is TGTGCCAGCAGCACAGGACTAGCGGGGACAGATACGCAGTATTTT. Filled out from reference TRBV7-2 and TRBJ2-3, the complete variable domain reads GAGVSQSPSNKVTEKGKDVELRCDPISGHTALYWYRQSLGQGLEFLIYFQGNSAPDKSGLPSDRFSAERTGGSVSTLTIQRTQQEDSAVYLCASSTGLAGTDTQYFGPGTRLTVL.

CDR3 sequence reads: CASSLEGQSAPNCPDSPLHF. The CDR3 DNA reads as TGTGCCAGCAGCTTAGAAGGACAGTCTGCCCCCAATTGCCCGGATTCACCCCTCCACTTT. J is TRBJ1-6 and V is TRBV7-4; D might be TRBD1 (6 bases). V was trimmed by 1 base and J by 8 bases, leaving 27 bases between them. The length of the CDR3 is 20 residues. Germline V lookup: CDR1 SGHVT, CDR2 SQSDAQ.

V usage is TRBV2 and J usage is TRBJ2-3; D remains unclear. The CDR3 loop spans 14 amino acids. Looked up from germline, CDR1 is SNHLY and CDR2 is FYNNEI. Trimming shortened V by 3 bases and J by 4 bases, and 11 bases separated the two germline ends. The CDR3 DNA reads as TGTGCCAGCAGTGAGTCTGGGTACCCAGATACGCAGTATTTT. As protein: CASSESGYPDTQYF.

This chain uses TRBV7-8 with TRBJ2-1; TRBD2 might be the D (5 bases). Germline V CDR1 and CDR2: SGHVS, FQNEAQ. The CDR3 is 13 amino acids. With 1 base removed from V and 14 bases from J, the gap between germline ends came to 15 bases. The CDR3 protein is CASSLGQTITKFF. In DNA form, the CDR3 reads TGTGCCAGCAGCTTAGGGCAGACTATCACCAAGTTCTTC.

The chain links TRBV2 to TRBJ2-3; D is possibly TRBD2 (5 bases). CDR3 length: 15 residues. Germline CDR1 and CDR2: SNHLY and FYNNEI. The V gene lost 6 bases and the J gene lost 3 bases, with 16 bases spanning the gap. CDR3 DNA: TGTGCCAGCAGGGCGGGCCTCTTAGCGACAGATACGCAGTATTTT. This sequence encodes CASRAGLLATDTQYF.

The chain employs TRBV10-3 and TRBJ1-5; 10 bases fit TRBD1. Germline lookup yields CDR1 ENHRY and CDR2 SYGVKD. V shed 6 bases, J shed 5 bases, and the junction held 7 bases outside the gene matches. This CDR3 region has 15 residues. In DNA, the CDR3 is TGTGCCATCAGGGCGACAGGGGGCCTTGATCAGCCCCAGCATTTT. Encoded protein: CAIRATGGLDQPQHF.

The chain combines TRBV27 with TRBJ1-1; D is uncertain. CDR1 MNHEY and CDR2 SMNVEV come from the germline V gene (reference sequence). The CDR3 covers 15 residues. V was pared by 6 bases and J by 4 bases, with 18 bases between. The CDR3 sequence is CASSRRGTLSTEAFF. The CDR3 nucleotides are TGTGCCAGCAGCCGACGGGGAACCCTGAGCACTGAAGCTTTCTTT.

The chain's CDR3 is CASSPGRGEQPQHF. CDR3 nucleotide sequence: TGTGCCAGCAGTCCCGGGAGGGGAGAACAGCCCCAGCATTTT. The V and J genes are TRBV27 and TRBJ1-5; TRBD1 might be the D (5 bases). Germline lookup yields CDR1 MNHEY and CDR2 SMNVEV (reference sequence). The CDR3 runs 14 residues. Trimming stripped 5 bases from V and 7 bases from J, with 15 bases between.

This clone appeared a few times. The chain combines TRBV5-1 with TRBJ1-6; tentative D call: TRBD1 (5 bases). The germline CDR1 and CDR2 sequences are SGHRS and YFSETQ. Trimming shortened V by 0 bases and J by 14 bases, and 12 bases separated the two germline ends. This CDR3 has 13 amino acids. The CDR3 DNA is TGCGCCAGCAGCTTGGTTGGGGCCGGGGCCCTCCACTTT. Its translation is CASSLVGAGALHF.

The count of this clone is one. The V and J genes are TRBV19 and TRBJ2-3; 14 bases match TRBD2. V lost 0 bases, J lost 4 bases, and 6 bases stayed unmatched. This CDR3 is 18 amino acids long. From germline, CDR1 is LNHDA and CDR2 SQIVND (reference sequence). The CDR3 is CASSIDARLAGGSDTQYF. The CDR3 nucleotides read TGTGCCAGTAGTATAGATGCGAGACTAGCGGGAGGGTCAGATACGCAGTATTTT.

This chain links TRBV11-2 with TRBJ2-7; possibly TRBD1 for D (5 bases). Germline V gives CDR1 SGHAT, CDR2 FQNNGV. The CDR3 loop spans 16 amino acids. V lost 4 bases and J 2 bases, leaving 18 bases between the germline ends. CDR3 in DNA: TGTGCCAGCAGCTCAGTAGGTGGCAGGGCCCCCTACGAGCAGTACTTC. Its translation: CASSSVGGRAPYEQYF.

The genes are TRBV19 and TRBJ1-6; no definite D call. Trimming left V 8 bases short and J 5 bases short, with 10 bases between. Germline CDR1 and CDR2: LNHDA and SQIVND (reference sequence). The CDR3 consists of 13 residues. CDR3 sequence (DNA): TGTGCCAGTCAACTAAACGATAATTCACCCCTCCACTTT. Amino acids: CASQLNDNSPLHF.